One sample yielded the 12 T cell receptor beta chains listed below, sequenced in a study of T cell responses to AZD1222 COVID-19 vaccine. The protocol was immunoSEQ multiplex PCR, while the TCRdb copy is restricted to in-frame clones and leaves out a portion. There are about 150,000 clones in the sample; 75% to 90% occur only once, and 5.5% to 8% lies in the top ten. Sequencing used peripheral blood, obtained after recovery from COVID-19. These receptor sequences come from an adult who had recovered from COVID-19.

V and J are TRBV4-2 and TRBJ2-3; D tentatively fits TRBD1 or TRBD2 (6 bases each). There are 16 residues in the CDR3. Germline CDR1 and CDR2: LGHNA and YNFKEQ. Trimming cost V 0 bases and J 3 bases, with 13 bases left between them. The CDR3 region is CASSQEPGAATDTQYF. The CDR3, as DNA: TGTGCCAGCAGCCAAGAACCGGGGGCGGCAACAGATACGCAGTATTTT.

The gene calls are TRBV28 and TRBJ1-2, with TRBD1 identical over 7 bases. The V and J ends lost 5 bases and 6 bases, in that order; junction bases with no gene match: 9. Germline-derived CDR1 and CDR2 are MDHEN and SYDVKM. CDR3 length equals 14 residues. The CDR3 protein is CASSPVDRDHGYTF. In DNA, the CDR3 is TGTGCCAGCAGTCCGGTCGACAGGGACCATGGCTACACCTTC.

This clone was recorded once. J is TRBJ1-3 and V is TRBV6-1, with a possible D match to TRBD1 (5 bases). Germline lookup yields CDR1 MNHNS and CDR2 SASEGT. The length of the CDR3 is 14 residues. V gave up 1 base and J gave up 3 bases, with 7 bases separating them. Here the CDR3 DNA reads TGTGCCAGCAGTGAAGGACAGAATGGAAACACCATATATTTT. Translation gives CASSEGQNGNTIYF.

This clone came up once. The CDR3 loop reads CASSSQYRDYEEQYF. CDR3 bases: TGTGCCAGCAGCTCGCAATACCGGGACTACGAGGAGCAGTACTTC. The chain is built from TRBV7-2 and TRBJ2-7; 7 nucleotides match TRBD2. The CDR3 consists of 15 residues. CDR1 is SGHTA, CDR2 FQGNSA, per germline. The J segment lost 7 bases and the V segment lost 4 bases, leaving 13 bases of the junction unmatched.

This clone has just a few counts. The chain carries TRBV5-4 and TRBJ2-4; 9 nucleotides match TRBD1. There are 15 residues in the CDR3. CDR1 SGHNT and CDR2 YYREEE come from the germline V gene (reference sequence). V gave up 0 bases and J gave up 5 bases; unmatched junction bases: 3. The CDR3 is CASSLDRGLENIQYF. The CDR3 DNA reads TGTGCCAGCAGCTTGGACAGGGGGCTGGAAAACATTCAGTACTTC.

The rearrangement joins TRBV6-5 to TRBJ2-5, with 8 bases matching TRBD2. CDR3 size: 14 residues. The J segment lost 5 bases and the V segment lost 7 bases, leaving 9 bases of the junction unmatched. The V gene's germline CDR1 is MNHEY and CDR2 SVGAGI. In DNA, the CDR3 is TGTGCCAGCACTAAACTAGCGGCAATGGAGACCCAGTACTTC. Translation gives CASTKLAAMETQYF.

The rearrangement uses TRBV10-1 and TRBJ2-2; D ambiguous. Between the trimmed V and J ends, which lost 2 bases and 5 bases, there was a span of 9 bases. CDR1 is WNHNN and CDR2 is SYGVQD in the germline V gene (reference sequence). The CDR3 consists of 14 residues. The CDR3 protein is CASSENRLTGELFF. The CDR3 DNA follows: TGCGCCAGCAGTGAGAACAGACTTACCGGGGAGCTGTTTTTT.

The CDR3 DNA is TGTGCCAGCAGATCAACAAACGAGCAGTACTTC. It translates to CASRSTNEQYF. The rearrangement uses TRBV28 and TRBJ2-7; the D is unclear. The CDR3 length is 11 residues. From germline, CDR1 is MDHEN and CDR2 SYDVKM. V was shortened by 6 bases and J by 5 bases, with 8 bases between the two germline ends.

This clone appeared a few times. In nucleotides, the CDR3 is TGTGCCAGCAGCGCCCGCTGGAGGGCGACCTACAATGAGCAGTTCTTC. Its protein is CASSARWRATYNEQFF. The J gene is TRBJ2-1, the V gene TRBV9, with D perhaps matching TRBD2 (6 bases). V was cut by 3 bases and J by 2 bases, with 15 bases left in between. The CDR3 has 16 amino acids. Germline V gene sequence: CDR1 SGDLS, CDR2 YYNGEE.

The chain is built from TRBV11-2 and TRBJ2-2; 11 nucleotides align to TRBD2. This CDR3 has 16 residues. The trim removed 5 bases at V and 1 base at J, leaving 3 bases unmatched. The germline CDR1 and CDR2 sequences are SGHAT and FQNNGV. The CDR3 protein is CASSGGTSGNTGELFF. The CDR3 DNA reads TGTGCCAGCAGCGGGGGGACTAGCGGGAACACCGGGGAGCTGTTTTTT.

V usage is TRBV6-2 or TRBV6-3 and J usage is TRBJ2-7; no clear D gene. CDR1 and CDR2 (germline): MNHEY, SVGEGT. Trimming took off 5 bases at V and 5 bases at J, with 13 bases between the two ends. CDR3 length: 13 residues. This CDR3 reads CASSRTRRDEQYF. The CDR3 DNA follows: TGTGCCAGCAGTCGAACCAGACGGGACGAGCAGTACTTC.

The chain links TRBV5-1 to TRBJ2-2, with D possibly matching TRBD2 (6 bases). The V gene's germline CDR1 is SGHRS and CDR2 YFSETQ. The V and J ends lost 3 bases and 6 bases respectively, with 9 bases between them. The CDR3 consists of 13 residues. Here the CDR3 DNA reads TGCGCCAGCAGCTCCTGGGGGGCCGGGGAGCTGTTTTTT. This codes for CASSSWGAGELFF.